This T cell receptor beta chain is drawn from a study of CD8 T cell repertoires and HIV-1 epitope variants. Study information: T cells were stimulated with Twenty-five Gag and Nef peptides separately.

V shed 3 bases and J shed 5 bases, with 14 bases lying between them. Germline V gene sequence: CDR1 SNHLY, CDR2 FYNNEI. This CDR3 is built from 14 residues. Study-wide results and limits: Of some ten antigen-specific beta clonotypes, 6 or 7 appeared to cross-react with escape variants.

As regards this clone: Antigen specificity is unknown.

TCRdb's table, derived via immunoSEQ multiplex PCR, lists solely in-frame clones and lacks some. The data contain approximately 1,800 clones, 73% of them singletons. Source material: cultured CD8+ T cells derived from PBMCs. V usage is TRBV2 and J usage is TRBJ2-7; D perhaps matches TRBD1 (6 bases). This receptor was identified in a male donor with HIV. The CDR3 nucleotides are TGTGCCAGCAGTGACTACGGACAGCGCGACGAGCAGTACTTC. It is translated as CASSDYGQRDEQYF.